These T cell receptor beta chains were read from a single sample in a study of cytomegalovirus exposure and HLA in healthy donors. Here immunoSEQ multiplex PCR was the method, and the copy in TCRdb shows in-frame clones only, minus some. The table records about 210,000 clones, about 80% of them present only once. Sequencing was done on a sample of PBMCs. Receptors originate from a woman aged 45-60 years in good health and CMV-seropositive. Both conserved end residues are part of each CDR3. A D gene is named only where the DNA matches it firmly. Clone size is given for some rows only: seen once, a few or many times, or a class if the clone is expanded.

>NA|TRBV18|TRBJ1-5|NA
CASSPQGLSNQPQHF
TGTGCCAGCTCACCGCAGGGGTTAAGCAATCAGCCCCAGCATTTT
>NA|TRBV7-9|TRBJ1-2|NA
CASSFGRGRGDGYTF
TGTGCCAGCAGCTTCGGGCGAGGCCGGGGGGATGGCTACACCTTC
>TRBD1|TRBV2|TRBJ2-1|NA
CASSARGGGQFF
TGTGCCAGCAGTGCTCGAGGGGGCGGGCAGTTCTTC
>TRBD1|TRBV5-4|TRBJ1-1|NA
CASSLSPDRERVWNTEAFF
TGTGCCAGCAGCTTATCCCCGGACAGGGAGAGGGTATGGAACACTGAAGCTTTCTTT
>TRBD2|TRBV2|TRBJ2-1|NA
CASTVAGGPNEQFF
TGTGCCAGCACAGTAGCGGGGGGGCCTAATGAGCAGTTCTTC
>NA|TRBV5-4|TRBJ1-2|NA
CASRLQTGPYGYTF
TGTGCCAGCAGACTACAGACAGGCCCGTATGGCTACACCTTC
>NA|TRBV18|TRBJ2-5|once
CASSPGSLETQYF
TGTGCCAGCTCACCAGGTAGCCTGGAGACCCAGTACTTC
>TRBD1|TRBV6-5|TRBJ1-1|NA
CASSGRGYSTEAFF
TGTGCCAGCAGTGGCAGGGGGTATAGCACTGAAGCTTTCTTT
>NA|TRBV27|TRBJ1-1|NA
CASSPDTNTEAFF
TGTGCCAGCAGTCCGGACACGAACACTGAAGCTTTCTTT
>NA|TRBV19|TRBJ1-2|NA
CASSLSIRGGYGYTF
TGTGCCAGTAGTTTAAGCATCCGGGGAGGCTATGGCTACACCTTC
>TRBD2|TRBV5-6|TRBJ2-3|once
CASSLNSGGGWDTQYF
TGTGCCAGCAGCTTAAATAGCGGGGGGGGATGGGATACGCAGTATTTT
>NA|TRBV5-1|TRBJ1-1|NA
CASSLIGEGYSEAFF
TGCGCCAGCAGCTTGATCGGGGAGGGGTATAGTGAAGCTTTCTTT
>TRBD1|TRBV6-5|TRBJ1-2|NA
CASRRTGVVYGYTF
TGTGCCAGCAGAAGGACAGGGGTCGTCTATGGCTACACCTTC
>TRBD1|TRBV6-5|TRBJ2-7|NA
CASSFNRQGLSYEQYF
TGTGCCAGCAGTTTTAACCGACAGGGCCTCTCCTACGAGCAGTACTTC
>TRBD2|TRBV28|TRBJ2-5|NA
CASSPQGLAGLWTQYF
TGTGCCAGCAGTCCACAGGGACTAGCGGGGCTCTGGACCCAGTACTTC
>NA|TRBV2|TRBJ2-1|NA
CASSEDSTYNEQFF
TGTGCCAGCAGTGAAGACAGCACCTACAATGAGCAGTTCTTC
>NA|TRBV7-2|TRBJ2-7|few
CASSLGHRTYEQYF
TGTGCCAGCAGCTTAGGTCACAGAACCTACGAGCAGTACTTC
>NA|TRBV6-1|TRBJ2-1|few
CASRTRGLDNNEQFF
TGTGCCAGCAGGACCAGGGGCCTCGACAACAATGAGCAGTTCTTC
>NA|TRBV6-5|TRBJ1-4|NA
CASSPPGGEKLFF
TGTGCCAGCAGTCCCCCCGGGGGGGAAAAACTGTTTTTT
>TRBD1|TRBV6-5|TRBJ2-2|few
CASGRQGSGELFF
TGTGCCAGCGGTAGACAGGGGAGCGGGGAGCTGTTTTTT
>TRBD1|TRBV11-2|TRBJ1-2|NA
CASSGTGGGYGYTF
TGTGCCAGCAGCGGAACAGGGGGCGGCTATGGCTACACCTTC
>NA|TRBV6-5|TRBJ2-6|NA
CASSPTGANVLTF
TGTGCCAGCAGCCCTACCGGGGCCAACGTCCTGACTTTC
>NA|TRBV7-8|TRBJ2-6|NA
CASSDFGGSSGANVLTF
TGTGCCAGCAGTGACTTTGGGGGGAGCTCTGGGGCCAACGTCCTGACTTTC
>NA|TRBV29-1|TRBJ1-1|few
CSVRVRSEAFF
TGCAGCGTACGGGTGAGAAGTGAAGCTTTCTTT
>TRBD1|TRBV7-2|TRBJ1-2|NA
CASSTLIGTVSYGYTF
TGTGCCAGCAGCACCCTTATAGGGACAGTCTCTTATGGCTACACCTTC
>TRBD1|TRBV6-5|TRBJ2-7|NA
CASSSRDRGDEQYF
TGTGCCAGCAGCTCCCGGGACAGGGGCGACGAGCAGTACTTC
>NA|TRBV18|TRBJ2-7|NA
CASSPTSLAPGTSSYEQYF
TGTGCCAGCTCACCTACTTCCCTCGCTCCCGGGACAAGCTCCTACGAGCAGTACTTC
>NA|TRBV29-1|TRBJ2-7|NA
CSVEDRAYEQYF
TGCAGCGTTGAAGACCGAGCCTACGAGCAGTACTTC
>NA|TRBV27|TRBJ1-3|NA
CASSGGNTIYF
TGTGCCAGCAGTGGAGGCAACACCATATATTTT
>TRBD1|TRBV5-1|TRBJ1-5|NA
CASSLETGGAQPQHF
TGCGCCAGCAGCTTGGAGACAGGGGGCGCTCAGCCCCAGCATTTT
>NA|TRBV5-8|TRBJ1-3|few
CASSSGTTSGNTIYF
TGTGCCAGCAGCTCAGGGACAACCTCTGGAAACACCATATATTTT
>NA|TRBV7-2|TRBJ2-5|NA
CASSQQGRETQYF
TGTGCCAGCAGCCAACAGGGACGAGAGACCCAGTACTTC
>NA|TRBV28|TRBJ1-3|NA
CASSSGGHIGGNTIYF
TGTGCCAGCAGTTCGGGGGGCCATATAGGGGGAAACACCATATATTTT
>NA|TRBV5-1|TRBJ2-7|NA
CASSPGGGWYEQYF
TGCGCCAGCAGCCCCGGGGGAGGTTGGTACGAGCAGTACTTC
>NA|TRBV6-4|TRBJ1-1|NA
CASGQGSRNTEAFF
TGTGCCAGCGGCCAGGGCTCGAGGAACACTGAAGCTTTCTTT
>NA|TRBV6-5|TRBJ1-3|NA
CASSPPGSGNTIYF
TGTGCCAGCAGTCCCCCCGGGTCTGGAAACACCATATATTTT
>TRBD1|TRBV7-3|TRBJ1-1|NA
CASSLSGGTEAFF
TGTGCCAGCAGCTTGTCAGGGGGGACTGAAGCTTTCTTT
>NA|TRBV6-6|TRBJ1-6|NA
CASSLQGPNSPLHF
TGTGCCAGCAGTCTTCAGGGGCCCAATTCACCCCTCCACTTT
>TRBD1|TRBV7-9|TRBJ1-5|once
CASSFDRGSNQPQHF
TGTGCCAGCAGCTTTGACAGGGGTTCCAATCAGCCCCAGCATTTT
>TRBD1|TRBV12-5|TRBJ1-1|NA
CASGRTGTGGTEAFF
TGTGCTAGTGGTCGAACCGGGACAGGGGGCACTGAAGCTTTCTTT
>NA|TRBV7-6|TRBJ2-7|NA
CASSFQTEYEQYF
TGTGCCAGCAGCTTCCAGACTGAATACGAGCAGTACTTC
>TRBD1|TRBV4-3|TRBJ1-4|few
CASSPSGTGVEKLFF
TGCGCCAGCAGCCCCTCCGGGACAGGGGTTGAAAAACTGTTTTTT
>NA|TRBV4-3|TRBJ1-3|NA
CASSQDVYGQLSGNTIYF
TGCGCCAGCAGCCAAGATGTGTATGGACAGCTATCTGGAAACACCATATATTTT
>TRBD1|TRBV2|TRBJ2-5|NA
CASSYGTGGEETQYF
TGTGCCAGCAGTTACGGGACAGGGGGAGAGGAGACCCAGTACTTC
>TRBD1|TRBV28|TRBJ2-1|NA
CASSTLPGTGSHNEQFF
TGTGCCAGCAGTACCCTACCTGGGACAGGATCCCACAATGAGCAGTTCTTC
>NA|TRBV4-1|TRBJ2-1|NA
CASSPRVSGLYNEQFF
TGCGCCAGCAGCCCCCGGGTTAGCGGCCTCTACAATGAGCAGTTCTTC
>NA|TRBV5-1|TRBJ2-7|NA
CASSLSDTRRYEQYF
TGCGCCAGCAGCTTGTCTGACACTCGACGCTACGAGCAGTACTTC
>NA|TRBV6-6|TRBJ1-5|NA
CASLASYSNQPQHF
TGTGCCAGCTTGGCATCTTATAGCAATCAGCCCCAGCATTTT
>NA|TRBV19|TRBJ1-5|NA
CASSRLAGYDQPQHF
TGTGCCAGTAGTAGATTGGCAGGGTACGATCAGCCCCAGCATTTT
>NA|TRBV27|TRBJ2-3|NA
CASSLYPGSDTQYF
TGTGCCAGCAGTTTATATCCGGGATCGGATACGCAGTATTTT
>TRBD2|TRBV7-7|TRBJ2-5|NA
CASSLGLARETQYF
TGTGCCAGCAGCCTAGGACTAGCAAGGGAGACCCAGTACTTC
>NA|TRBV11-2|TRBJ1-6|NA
CASSSAFHSPLHF
TGTGCCAGCAGCTCAGCGTTTCATTCACCCCTCCACTTT
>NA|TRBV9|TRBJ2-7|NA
CASSPALSSYEQYF
TGTGCCAGCAGCCCTGCACTGAGCTCCTACGAGCAGTACTTC
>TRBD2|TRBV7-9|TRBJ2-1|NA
CASSSRRAGNSYNEQFF
TGTGCCAGCAGCTCACGAAGAGCGGGGAACTCCTACAATGAGCAGTTCTTC
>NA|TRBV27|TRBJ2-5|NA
CASSNYQETQYF
TGTGCCAGCAGTAACTACCAAGAGACCCAGTACTTC
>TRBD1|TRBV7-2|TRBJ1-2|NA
CASSLESGTGVYYGYTF
TGTGCCAGCAGCTTAGAATCTGGGACAGGCGTGTACTATGGCTACACCTTC
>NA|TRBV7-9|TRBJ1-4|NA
CASSLAQGEKLFF
TGTGCCAGCAGCTTAGCGCAGGGAGAAAAACTGTTTTTT